The following is a TCR beta chain sequence with its context. Antigen specificity is unknown. Use of 60 Vbeta and 13 Jbeta primers characterized the PCR. Libraries were prepared by immunoSEQ multiplex PCR; TCRdb keeps only in-frame clonotypes and omits some of them. The data hold about 180,000 clones, with around 82% observed a single time. This entry comes from a study of cytomegalovirus exposure and HLA in healthy donors. General observations from the study: CMV serostatus alone was available as immune exposure information.

This clonotype was obtained from a middle-aged man in good health and CMV-seronegative. The sequenced sample consisted of PBMCs.

The CDR3 spells CASSPPLANVLTF. In DNA form, the CDR3 reads TGTGCCAGCAGCCCCCCGTTGGCCAACGTCCTGACTTTC. This chain uses TRBV11-2 with TRBJ2-6; D uncertain. CDR1 and CDR2 (germline): SGHAT, FQNNGV. Between the trimmed V and J ends, which lost 5 bases and 6 bases, there was a span of 8 bases. This CDR3 has 13 amino acids.